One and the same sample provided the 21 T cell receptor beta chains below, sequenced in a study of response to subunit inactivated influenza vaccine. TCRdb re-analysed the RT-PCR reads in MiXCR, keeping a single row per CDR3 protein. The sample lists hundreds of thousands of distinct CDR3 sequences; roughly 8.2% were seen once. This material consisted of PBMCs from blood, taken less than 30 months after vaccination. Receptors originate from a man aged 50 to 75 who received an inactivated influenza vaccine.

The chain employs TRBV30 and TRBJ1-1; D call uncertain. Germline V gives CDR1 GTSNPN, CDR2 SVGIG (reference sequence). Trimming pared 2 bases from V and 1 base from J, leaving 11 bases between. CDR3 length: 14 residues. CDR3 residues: CAWSHNPRNTEAFF. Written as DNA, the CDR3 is TGTGCCTGGAGTCATAACCCAAGGAACACTGAAGCTTTCTTT.

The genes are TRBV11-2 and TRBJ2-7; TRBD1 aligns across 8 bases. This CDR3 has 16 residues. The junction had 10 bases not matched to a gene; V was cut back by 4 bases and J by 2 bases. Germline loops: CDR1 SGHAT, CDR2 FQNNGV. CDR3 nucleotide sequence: TGTGCCAGCAGCTCCCGTGACAGGGGCGTCACCTACGAGCAGTACTTC. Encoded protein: CASSSRDRGVTYEQYF.

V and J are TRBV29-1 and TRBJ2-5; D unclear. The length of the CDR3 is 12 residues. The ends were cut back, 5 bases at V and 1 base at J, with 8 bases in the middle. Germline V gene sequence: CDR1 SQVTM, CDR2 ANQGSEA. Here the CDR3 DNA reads TGCAGCGTTCGCGGAAGCCAAGAGACCCAGTACTTC. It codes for CSVRGSQETQYF.

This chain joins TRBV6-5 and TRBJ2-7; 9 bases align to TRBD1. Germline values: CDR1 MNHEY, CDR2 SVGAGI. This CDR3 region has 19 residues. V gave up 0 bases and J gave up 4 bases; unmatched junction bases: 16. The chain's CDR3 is CASSYSTMRKTGGFYEQYF. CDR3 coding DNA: TGTGCCAGCAGTTACTCGACGATGAGGAAAACAGGGGGCTTTTACGAGCAGTACTTC.

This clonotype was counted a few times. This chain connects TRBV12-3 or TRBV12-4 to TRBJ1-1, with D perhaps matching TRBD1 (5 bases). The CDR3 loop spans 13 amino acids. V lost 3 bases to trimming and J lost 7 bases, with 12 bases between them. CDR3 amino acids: CASSFGEGVEAFF. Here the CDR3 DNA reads TGTGCCAGCAGTTTTGGGGAAGGGGTTGAAGCTTTCTTT.

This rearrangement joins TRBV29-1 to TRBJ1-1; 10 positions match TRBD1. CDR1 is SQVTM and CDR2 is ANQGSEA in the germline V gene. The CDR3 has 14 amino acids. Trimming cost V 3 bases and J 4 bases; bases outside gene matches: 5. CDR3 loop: CSVETGGAGTEAFF. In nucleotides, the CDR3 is TGCAGCGTTGAGACAGGGGGCGCGGGCACTGAAGCTTTCTTT.

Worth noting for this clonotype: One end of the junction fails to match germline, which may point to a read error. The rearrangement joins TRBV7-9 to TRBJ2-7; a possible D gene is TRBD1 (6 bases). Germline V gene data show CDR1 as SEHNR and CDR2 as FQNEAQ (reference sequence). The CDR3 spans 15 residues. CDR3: CASSSSTGTSYEQYF. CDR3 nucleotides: TGCGCCAGCAGCTCATCCACCGGGACAAGCTACGAGCAGTACTTC.

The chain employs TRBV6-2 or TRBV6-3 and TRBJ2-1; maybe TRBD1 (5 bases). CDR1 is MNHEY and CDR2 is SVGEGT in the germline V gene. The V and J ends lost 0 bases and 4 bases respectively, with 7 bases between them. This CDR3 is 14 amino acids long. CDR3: CASSYSAGYNEQFF. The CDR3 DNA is TGTGCCAGCAGTTACTCAGCAGGGTACAATGAGCAGTTCTTC.

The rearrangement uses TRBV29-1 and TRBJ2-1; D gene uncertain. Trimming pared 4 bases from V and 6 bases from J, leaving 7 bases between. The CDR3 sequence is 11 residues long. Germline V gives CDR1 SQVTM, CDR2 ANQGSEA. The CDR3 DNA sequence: TGCAGCGTTGGAAGGTCCAATGAGCAGTTCTTC. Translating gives CSVGRSNEQFF.

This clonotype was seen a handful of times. CDR3 nucleotide sequence: TGCGCCAGCAGCCAATTCCAGACAGGGAACACCGGGGAGCTGTTTTTT. Translating it yields CASSQFQTGNTGELFF. V and J are TRBV4-1 and TRBJ2-2; the D gene is possibly TRBD1 (6 bases). V dropped 2 bases and J dropped 1 base, with 11 bases sitting between them. Germline lookup yields CDR1 MGHRA and CDR2 YSYEKL. The CDR3 extends over 16 amino acids.

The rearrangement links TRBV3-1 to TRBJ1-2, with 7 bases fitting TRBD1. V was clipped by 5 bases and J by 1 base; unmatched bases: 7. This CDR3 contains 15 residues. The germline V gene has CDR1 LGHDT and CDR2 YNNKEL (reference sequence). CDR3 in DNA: TGTGCCAGCAGCGCACCGGACAGGAGTAACTATGGCTACACCTTC. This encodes CASSAPDRSNYGYTF.

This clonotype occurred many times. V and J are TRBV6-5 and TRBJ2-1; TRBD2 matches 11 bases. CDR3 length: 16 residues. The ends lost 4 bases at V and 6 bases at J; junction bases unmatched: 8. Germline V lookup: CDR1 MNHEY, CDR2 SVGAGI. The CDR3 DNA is TGTGCCAGCAGTTCACCTAGCGGGAGGACTGGCAATGAGCAGTTCTTC. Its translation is CASSSPSGRTGNEQFF.

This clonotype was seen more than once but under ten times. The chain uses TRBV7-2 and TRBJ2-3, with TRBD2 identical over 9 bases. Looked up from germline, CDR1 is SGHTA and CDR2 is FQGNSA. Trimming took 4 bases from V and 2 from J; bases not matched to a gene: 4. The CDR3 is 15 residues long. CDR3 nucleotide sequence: TGTGCCAGCAGCTATATAGCGGGAGACACAGATACGCAGTATTTT. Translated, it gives CASSYIAGDTDTQYF.

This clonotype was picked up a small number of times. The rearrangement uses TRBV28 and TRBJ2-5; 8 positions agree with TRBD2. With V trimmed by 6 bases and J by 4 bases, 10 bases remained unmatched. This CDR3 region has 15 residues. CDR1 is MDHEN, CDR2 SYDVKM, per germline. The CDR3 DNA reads TGTGCCAGCAGCCCCCCAGCGGGGGCCGCAGAGACCCAGTACTTC. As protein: CASSPPAGAAETQYF.

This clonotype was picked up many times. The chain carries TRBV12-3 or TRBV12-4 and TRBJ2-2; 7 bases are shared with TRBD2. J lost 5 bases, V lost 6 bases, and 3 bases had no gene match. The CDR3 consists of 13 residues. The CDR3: CASRGGVTGELFF. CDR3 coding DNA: TGTGCCAGCAGGGGAGGGGTGACCGGGGAGCTGTTTTTT.

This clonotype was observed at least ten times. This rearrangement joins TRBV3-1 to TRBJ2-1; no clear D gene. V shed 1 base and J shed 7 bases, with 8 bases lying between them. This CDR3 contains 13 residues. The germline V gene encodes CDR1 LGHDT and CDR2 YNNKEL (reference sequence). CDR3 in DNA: TGTGCCAGCAGCCAAGGTCGTGGAAATGAGCAGTTCTTC. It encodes CASSQGRGNEQFF.

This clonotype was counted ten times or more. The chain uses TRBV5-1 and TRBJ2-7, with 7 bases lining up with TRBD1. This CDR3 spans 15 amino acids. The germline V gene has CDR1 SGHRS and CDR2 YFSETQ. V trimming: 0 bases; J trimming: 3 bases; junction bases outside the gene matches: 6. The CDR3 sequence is CASSLEGGNFYEQYF. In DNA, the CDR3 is TGCGCCAGCAGCTTGGAAGGGGGCAACTTCTACGAGCAGTACTTC.

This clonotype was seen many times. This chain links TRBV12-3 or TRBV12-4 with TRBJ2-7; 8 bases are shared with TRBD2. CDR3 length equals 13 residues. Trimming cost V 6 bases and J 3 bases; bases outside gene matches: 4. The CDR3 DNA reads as TGTGCCAGCAGATCGGGGGGGGACTACGAGCAGTACTTC. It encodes CASRSGGDYEQYF.

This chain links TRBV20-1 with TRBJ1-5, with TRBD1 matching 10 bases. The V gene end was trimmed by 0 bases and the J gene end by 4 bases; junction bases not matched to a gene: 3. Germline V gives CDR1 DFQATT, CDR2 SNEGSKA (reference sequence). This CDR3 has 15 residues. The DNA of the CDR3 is TGCAGTGCTAGAGATAAGGGACAGGGGAATCAGCCCCAGCATTTT. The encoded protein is CSARDKGQGNQPQHF.

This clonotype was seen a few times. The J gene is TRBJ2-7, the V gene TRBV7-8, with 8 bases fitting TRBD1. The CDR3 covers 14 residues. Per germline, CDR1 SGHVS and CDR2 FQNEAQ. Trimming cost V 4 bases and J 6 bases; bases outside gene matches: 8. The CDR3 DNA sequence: TGTGCCAGCAGCTCCGGGACAGGAACCTCCGAGCAGTACTTC. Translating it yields CASSSGTGTSEQYF.

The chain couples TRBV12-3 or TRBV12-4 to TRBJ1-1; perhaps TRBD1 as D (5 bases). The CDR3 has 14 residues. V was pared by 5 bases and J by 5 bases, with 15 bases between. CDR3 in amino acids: CASSASGGRTEAFF. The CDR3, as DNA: TGTGCCAGCAGTGCTTCGGGGGGTAGGACTGAAGCTTTCTTT.